A single sample is the source of the 8 T cell receptor beta chains below, sequenced in a study of blood T cell repertoires in COVID-19. The table came from immunoSEQ multiplex PCR; TCRdb's copy has only in-frame clones and leaves some out. The table includes some 460,000 clones, roughly 87% detected once. Sequenced input: PBMCs or T cells enriched from blood (not recorded which). These receptors originate from a young woman who had recovered from COVID-19.

The gene calls are TRBV7-9 and TRBJ2-1; D perhaps matches TRBD2 (5 bases). The CDR3 sequence is 13 residues long. Germline loops: CDR1 SEHNR, CDR2 FQNEAQ (reference sequence). V was shortened by 3 bases and J by 7 bases, with 10 bases between the two germline ends. The CDR3 spells CASSFDRGNEQFF. As DNA, the CDR3 is TGTGCCAGCAGCTTTGACCGCGGGAATGAGCAGTTCTTC.

This chain uses TRBV2 with TRBJ1-4; D is perhaps TRBD1 (6 bases). V lost 5 bases and J 8 bases, leaving 15 bases between the germline ends. The CDR3 totals 14 residues. The germline gives CDR1 SNHLY, CDR2 FYNNEI. The CDR3 nucleotides read TGTGCCAGCAGTTCCAGGGGAAGGGAGGAAAAACTGTTTTTT. As protein: CASSSRGREEKLFF.

V and J are TRBV4-1 and TRBJ2-5; D might be TRBD1 (5 bases). This CDR3 region has 15 residues. Germline V gene lookup returns CDR1 MGHRA and CDR2 YSYEKL. V lost 2 bases, J lost 5 bases, and 15 bases lay in between. The DNA of the CDR3 is TGCGCCAGCAGCCAACTGCAGACAGTTTGGGAGACCCAGTACTTC. Translation gives CASSQLQTVWETQYF.

The chain employs TRBV5-1 and TRBJ2-1; TRBD2 matches 7 bases. The V gene end was trimmed by 5 bases and the J gene end by 0 bases; junction bases not matched to a gene: 14. Per the germline V gene, CDR1 is SGHRS and CDR2 is YFSETQ. This CDR3 spans 18 amino acids. The CDR3 DNA sequence: TGCGCCAGCAGGCGGGACTACACGAATCACGCCTCCTACAATGAGCAGTTCTTC. Its protein product is CASRRDYTNHASYNEQFF.

The rearrangement uses TRBV7-9 and TRBJ2-5; no definite D call. The germline V gene encodes CDR1 SEHNR and CDR2 FQNEAQ (reference sequence). Trimming pared 5 bases from V and 2 bases from J, leaving 12 bases between. CDR3 size: 14 residues. DNA of the CDR3: TGTGCCAGCAGCCCAGAGGCGGCGCAAGAGACCCAGTACTTC. Translated, it gives CASSPEAAQETQYF.

The chain carries TRBV7-3 and TRBJ2-1; D gene uncertain. This CDR3 region has 14 residues. V lost 2 bases and J lost 2, with 7 bases in between. Germline assignment: CDR1 SGHTA and CDR2 FQGTGA. CDR3 sequence (DNA): TGTGCCAGCAGCTTAGCCGGTCCCTACAATGAGCAGTTCTTC. This codes for CASSLAGPYNEQFF. Full variable domain (outside the CDR3, taken from reference TRBV7-3 and TRBJ2-1): GAGVSQTPSNKVTEKGKYVELRCDPISGHTALYWYRQSLGQGPEFLIYFQGTGAADDSGLPNDRFFAVRPEGSVSTLKIQRTERGDSAVYLCASSLAGPYNEQFFGPGTRLTVL.

The chain combines TRBV7-9 with TRBJ2-3; the D gene is possibly TRBD2 (6 bases). The CDR3 sequence is 18 residues long. Per the germline V gene, CDR1 is SEHNR and CDR2 is FQNEAQ (reference sequence). V gave up 3 bases and J gave up 0 bases, with 19 bases separating them. The CDR3 here is CASSFLTGDPESTDTQYF. The CDR3 DNA is TGTGCCAGCAGCTTCTTGACGGGGGATCCTGAAAGCACAGATACGCAGTATTTT.

This chain joins TRBV18 and TRBJ2-5; 8 bases are shared with TRBD1. J gave up 2 bases and V 3 bases, and 8 bases lay outside the gene matches. This CDR3 has 16 amino acids. Per germline, CDR1 KGHSH and CDR2 LQKENI. CDR3 loop: CASSPVRTGSQETQYF. The DNA of the CDR3 is TGTGCCAGCTCACCCGTCCGGACAGGGTCGCAAGAGACCCAGTACTTC.